Ten or more counts support the clone carrying this T cell receptor (beta chain). Antigen: not known. Deletions cut 5 bases from V and 2 bases from J, with 14 bases between. Germline V CDR1 and CDR2: SGHDT, YYEEEE. This CDR3 is built from 15 residues. Using unique molecular identifiers, the investigators prepared the TCRbeta library. TCRdb called the PCR reads again in MiXCR, with one record for every CDR3 protein. The sample has 400,000 to 550,000 distinct CDR3 sequences, roughly a tenth seen once. This sample was included in a study of T-cell reconstitution after alpha-beta-depleted transplantation in children. General observations from the study: Reportedly, only several hundred clones from non-depleted graft cells drove alpha-beta T-cell counts at about two months.

The chain has TRBV5-6 and TRBJ1-5; perhaps TRBD1 as D (5 bases). The sequence was collected from a child aged 2-15 years with inherited bone marrow failure, due to receive a stem cell transplant. The sequencing used PBMCs, collected before TCRalphabeta/CD19-depleted stem cell transplant. The CDR3: CASRRGGYGNQPQHF. In DNA, the CDR3 is TGTGCCAGCAGGCGGGGGGGATATGGCAATCAGCCCCAGCATTTT.